This note documents a single TCR beta chain sequence. The antigen remains undetermined. This sample was taken from a study of blood T cells in healthy people across ages. General study results and limits: Across the age range, TCR beta diversity per million T cells fell in a roughly linear way. Higher diversity, along with more naive CD4+ cells, distinguished long-lived donors from aged donors.

Alongside a J-beta primer mix, a sample-barcoded 5' primer served in a second PCR lasting 7 to 11 cycles. TCRdb reprocessed the 5' RACE reads via MiXCR and lists one record per CDR3 protein. Among 780,000 or so distinct CDR3 sequences, 45% to 70% were seen once, and the ten largest hold roughly 25%. The CDR3 spans 15 residues. With V trimmed by 3 bases and J by 6 bases, 11 bases remained unmatched. The germline CDR1 and CDR2 sequences are DFQATT and SNEGSKA (reference sequence). The chain has TRBV20-1 and TRBJ2-1; 7 nucleotides align to TRBD1. Sequences were obtained from blood. This sequence originates from a man aged 35-49 years in good health. CDR3 nucleotides: TGCAGTGCTAGTGATAGAGGACAGGCGTTCAATGAGCAGTTCTTC. Translated: CSASDRGQAFNEQFF.